The 3 T cell receptor beta chains listed next were all sequenced from one sample in a study of identical twins. TCRdb ran MiXCR on the 5' RACE reads and lists one entry per CDR3 protein. The repertoire consists of 450,000 or so distinct CDR3 sequences, with 14% occurring once and the leading ten covering 0.5% to 0.65%. The sample also formed part of further work on yellow fever vaccine responses in identical twins.

The source material was CD4+ T cells sorted from blood. The receptors derive from a woman aged 18-29 years in good health.

The chain uses TRBV5-1 and TRBJ2-1; unclear D gene. The ends were cut back, 1 base at V and 6 bases at J, with 5 bases in the middle. Germline V gene data show CDR1 as SGHRS and CDR2 as YFSETQ. The CDR3 is 12 amino acids. CDR3 in amino acids: CASSLNSNEQFF. CDR3 DNA sequence: TGCGCCAGCAGCTTGAACAGCAATGAGCAGTTCTTC.

The gene calls are TRBV9 and TRBJ2-7; D might be TRBD2 (6 bases). V shed 0 bases and J shed 6 bases, with 22 bases lying between them. Germline-derived CDR1 and CDR2 are SGDLS and YYNGEE. The CDR3 has 17 residues. CDR3 nucleotides: TGTGCCAGCAGCGTAGATTTGGAAGCGGGTACCCTTACCGAGCAGTACTTC. Amino acids: CASSVDLEAGTLTEQYF.

CDR3 DNA: TGCGCCAGCAAACCTTCTGGGGCCAACGTCCTGACTTTC. This translates into CASKPSGANVLTF. This chain uses TRBV5-1 with TRBJ2-6, with D unclear. The CDR3 has 13 residues. V lost 6 bases and J lost 1, with 5 bases in between. Germline V gives CDR1 SGHRS, CDR2 YFSETQ.